What follows describes a single T cell receptor (beta chain). This clonotype occurred many times. The specificity of this receptor is unknown. Base qualities are not recorded, but no much larger clone differs from it by a single base. Every donor was a healthy Caucasian. Three pairs of female monozygotic twins, all aged about 18 to 30 years, made up the twin cohort. CD4+ and CD8+ T cell populations were isolated with positive isolation kits from Invitrogen. The sample belongs to a study of identical twins (TCRdb year 2016). The study in broad terms: The study deep-sequenced TCR alpha and beta repertoires from monozygotic twins, unrelated adults of various ages and cord blood to test whether fetal clonotypes persist. To rule out contamination, the twin experiments were replicated at different times with different library preparation protocols. The investigation overall reported the following: Because the same donors could not be followed over many years, conclusions were based on cross-sectional statistical analysis. In monozygotic twins, recombination models systematically underestimated out-of-frame TCR alpha sharing, but the models matched the sharing seen between unrelated individuals. Abundant cord blood beta clonotypes carried fewer insertions; young adult naive repertoires showed a weaker similar trend, while memory repertoires showed none. Zero-insertion analyses could be partly confounded by invariant T cells such as MAIT and iNKT, although diverse VJ usage argued against such confounding for most clonotypes. In beta out-of-frame sequences, excess twin sharing was weaker, because having fewer shared sequences lowered the signal-to-noise ratio. Compared with coincidental sharing between unrelated individuals, out-of-frame TCR alpha sequences shared between twins had an excess of sequences with low generation probability.

The library was prepared using 5' RACE. Reads for this sample came from an Illumina HiSeq 2000. Template switching introduced a universal primer binding site; the final cDNA contained a unique molecular identifier, enabling accurate counting of TCR cDNA molecules. First-strand cDNA for TCR alpha and beta chains was synthesized from specific primers in the conserved constant-segment region. To control for contamination, every cDNA library was double barcoded, receiving both a SMART-Mk sample barcode and Illumina barcodes. TruSeq adapter sequences and Illumina sample barcodes were added in two successive PCR steps. The Illumina HiSeq platform was used with custom primers to sequence TCR alpha and beta cDNA libraries. On the study's bioinformatics: MiGEC was used to process raw reads and extract unique molecular identifiers, and MiXCR was used to find CDR3 positions. For each individual, recombination models were inferred using an EM algorithm with the repgenHMM and IGoR tools. Shared clonotypes were analyzed with the tcR package in R, and sharing was normalized by the product of cloneset sizes. To study raw recombination without the effects of thymic and clonal selection, out-of-frame nonproductive sequences were analyzed. Using fastp at Q25 and MiXCR, TCRdb reprocessed the public reads and kept productive beta chains. Entries are consolidated by CDR3 protein sequence, retaining the most common genes and DNA. The V and J calls were determined by TCRdb, not by the authors. The sample table records hundreds of thousands of distinct CDR3 sequences; 20% to 25% of these occur just once. 2.9% of the sample comes from the top ten.

Counted from cysteine to phenylalanine, this CDR3 has 16 amino acids. The retained sequence is limited to the CDR3, 48 bases, with the frame set at the first base. V lost 3 bases and J lost 0 bases; the stretch between them is 12 bases long. Per the germline V gene, SGHAT is the CDR1 and FQNNGV is the CDR2. This sample also belongs to another study, concerning T cells expressing NK-cell markers. The second source states: Three sorted T-cell subsets (CD3+CD56+NKG2C+, CD3+CD56+NKG2C- and CD3+CD56-NKG2C+) from several donors had their TCR beta-chain repertoires profiled. Among the eight sequenced donors, only one was HCMV-seronegative, while the other seven were HCMV-seropositive. To restrict sorting to alphabetaTCR-expressing T cells, an anti-gammadeltaTCR antibody was added in several experiments. For more than 5 donors, the dominant CD3+CD56+NKG2C+ clonotypes were among the top 10 CD8+ clonotypes and accounted for roughly 1.0-7.5% of CD8+ T cells. Those dominant clonotypes were again the most abundant among CD3+CD56-NKG2C+ cells in a handful of donors, at about 25-60.1%. Whether the expanded NKG2C-expressing T cell clones were specific for HCMV antigens was left unclear. The study sequenced eight donors, all healthy volunteers chosen at random: three men and five women. To determine HCMV serostatus, a commercial ELISA kit was used to detect HCMV-specific IgG in serum. Reads were demultiplexed and grouped by UMI with MIGEC, and clonotypes were assembled and quantified with MiTCR. To exclude erroneous sequences, any TCR cDNA sequence not supported by at least two reads was discarded. The tcR package was used for downstream repertoire analysis, and clonotypes were matched across fractions by CDR3 nucleotide sequence plus V segment. Antigen specificity was annotated against VDJdb with VDJmatch, allowing one amino acid substitution in CDR3.

The sequenced sample consisted of CD4+ T cells sorted from blood. In this chain, TRBV11-2 is recombined with TRBJ1-3; the D gene is not confidently resolved. This clonotype was obtained from a woman aged 18 to 35 in good health. The CDR3 amino acid sequence is: CASSFSLPFSGNTIYF. The DNA sequence is as follows: TGTGCCAGCAGCTTCTCTCTCCCTTTCTCTGGAAACACCATATATTTT. The reference TRBV11-2 and TRBJ1-3 proteins fill in what lies around the CDR3, so the full variable domain reads EAGVAQSPRYKIIEKRQSVAFWCNPISGHATLYWYQQILGQGPKLLIQFQNNGVVDDSQLPKDRFSAERLKGVDSTLKIQPAKLEDSAVYLCASSFSLPFSGNTIYFGEGSWLTVV.